One sample yielded the 27 T cell receptor beta chains listed below, sequenced in a study of vaccination effects on CD4 cells after COVID-19. Method: immunoSEQ multiplex PCR; TCRdb's copy keeps in-frame clones and lacks some. The sample yields about 21,000 clones, about 75% seen once. Their antigen targets remain unknown. Sequencing in the ViraFEST assay came after antigen-specific CD4+ T cells had been expanded with viral peptide pools, which were used to stimulate PBMC. Having been cultured for under twelve days, the cells underwent CD4+ T cell isolation. Negative nucleocapsid antibody tests before and after vaccination confirmed no previous SARS-CoV-2 infection. The sample in question was CD4+ T cells from PBMCs cultured with HCoV-NL63 spike peptides, obtained before COVID-19 vaccination. The receptors here all came from a human donor who received a COVID-19 vaccine.

In DNA, the CDR3 is TGCGCCAGCAGCAAAAGGATCCCTAGCGGGGGTAATTGGGAGACCCAGTACTTC. Residues: CASSKRIPSGGNWETQYF. The V and J genes are TRBV4-1 and TRBJ2-5; 10 bases match TRBD2. The CDR3 consists of 18 residues. V was clipped by 5 bases and J by 5 bases; unmatched bases: 17. Germline CDR1 reads MGHRA; CDR2 reads YSYEKL.

The chain is built from TRBV14 and TRBJ1-1; D is perhaps TRBD1 (6 bases). Germline values: CDR1 SGHDN, CDR2 FVKESK. This CDR3 region has 12 residues. Trimming removed 7 bases at V and 10 bases at J, with 16 bases between. Written as DNA, the CDR3 is TGTGCCAGCATTAAAAAGGGGGGCCGAGCTTTCTTT. This codes for CASIKKGGRAFF.

The sample holds a few counts of this clone. The chain employs TRBV21-1 and TRBJ1-4; TRBD1 is the table's D call and was not checked against the DNA. TRBV21-1 has pseudogene status. CDR3 length equals 13 residues. CDR3 amino acids: CASPGQGDEKLFF. The CDR3 DNA sequence: TGTGCCAGCCCGGGACAGGGGGATGAAAAACTGTTTTTT.

The chain is built from TRBV5-1 and TRBJ2-7; 8 positions agree with TRBD2. V dropped 4 bases and J dropped 1; count of bases not matched to a gene: 4. This CDR3 has 14 amino acids. CDR1 SGHRS and CDR2 YFSETQ come from the germline V gene. CDR3 residues: CASSPTSASYEQYF. In DNA form, the CDR3 reads TGCGCCAGCAGCCCGACTAGCGCTTCCTACGAGCAGTACTTC.

The rearrangement uses TRBV9 and TRBJ2-5; tentative D call: TRBD1 (7 bases). The CDR3 is 15 residues long. CDR1 is SGDLS and CDR2 is YYNGEE in the germline V gene. The germline V and J ends were trimmed by 0 bases and 2 bases, with 11 bases remaining between them. CDR3 region: CASSVGRGQQETQYF. CDR3 nucleotide sequence: TGTGCCAGCAGCGTAGGGAGGGGACAGCAAGAGACCCAGTACTTC.

V and J are TRBV12-5 and TRBJ2-7; no clear D gene. The germline gives CDR1 LGHNT, CDR2 FRNRAP. V gave up 1 base and J gave up 7 bases, with 11 bases separating them. The CDR3 extends over 13 amino acids. The CDR3 DNA is TGTGCTAGTGGTTTGGAGGTCAAGGGTGAGCAGTACTTC. It specifies CASGLEVKGEQYF.

Here the CDR3 reads CASSLSAGLTGELFF. The CDR3 bases are TGCGCCAGCAGCTTGTCCGCGGGATTGACCGGGGAGCTGTTTTTT. This chain links TRBV5-1 with TRBJ2-2; D is perhaps TRBD2 (6 bases). Trimming cost V 1 base and J 5 bases, with 12 bases left between them. This CDR3 contains 15 residues. Germline V lookup: CDR1 SGHRS, CDR2 YFSETQ. Looking up the rest from reference TRBV5-1 and TRBJ2-2 gives the full variable domain: KAGVTQTPRYLIKTRGQQVTLSCSPISGHRSVSWYQQTPGQGLQFLFEYFSETQRNKGNFPGRFSGRQFSNSRSEMNVSTLELGDSALYLCASSLSAGLTGELFFGEGSRLTVL.

The chain joins TRBV14 to TRBJ2-1; perhaps TRBD1 as D (6 bases). Germline loops: CDR1 SGHDN, CDR2 FVKESK. The CDR3 is made up of 19 amino acids. V was shortened by 1 base and J by 0 bases, with 19 bases between the two germline ends. CDR3 sequence reads: CASSQVGQGLPSSYNEQFF. CDR3 nucleotides: TGTGCCAGCAGCCAAGTAGGCCAGGGGCTCCCGAGCTCCTACAATGAGCAGTTCTTC.

This chain joins TRBV30 and TRBJ1-5, with a possible D match to TRBD1 (5 bases). The ends were cut back, 2 bases at V and 6 bases at J, with 23 bases in the middle. Germline V CDR1 and CDR2: GTSNPN, SVGIG (reference sequence). The CDR3 spans 17 residues. The CDR3 DNA follows: TGTGCCTGGAGTCCTTCCCAGGGCCTCCCCTCCGGTCAGCCCCAGCATTTT. This gives the protein CAWSPSQGLPSGQPQHF.

The chain has TRBV20-1 and TRBJ1-4; 9 nucleotides agree with TRBD1. Germline V CDR1 and CDR2: DFQATT, SNEGSKA (reference sequence). The V segment lost 3 bases and the J segment 3 bases; nucleotides outside the gene matches: 5. This CDR3 spans 15 amino acids. The CDR3: CSASRQGGANEKLFF. For the CDR3, the DNA is TGCAGTGCTAGTAGACAGGGGGGAGCTAATGAAAAACTGTTTTTT.

The rearrangement links TRBV27 to TRBJ2-7; 8 positions match TRBD1. Trimming cost V 5 bases and J 4 bases; bases outside gene matches: 10. Germline CDR1 reads MNHEY; CDR2 reads SMNVEV (reference sequence). This CDR3 contains 15 residues. For the CDR3, the DNA is TGTGCCAGCAGTGGCGTTTCGGGACAGGTGTACGAGCAGTACTTC. Amino acids: CASSGVSGQVYEQYF.

This sequence joins TRBV21-1 and TRBJ2-2; the table gives TRBD2 as D, unverified against the DNA. TRBV21-1 represents a pseudogene. CDR3 length: 17 amino acids. CDR3 DNA sequence: TGTGCCAGCAGCACCGAAGCGGGAATGAAAGATGGCGGGGAGCTGTTTTTT. Amino acid sequence: CASSTEAGMKDGGELFF.

V and J are TRBV4-1 and TRBJ2-5, with TRBD2 as a possible D gene (6 bases). V lost 1 base and J lost 4, with 10 bases in between. Germline V gives CDR1 MGHRA, CDR2 YSYEKL. This CDR3 comprises 14 residues. CDR3 sequence reads: CASSQAVGRETQYF. CDR3 sequence (DNA): TGCGCCAGCAGCCAAGCGGTCGGGAGAGAGACCCAGTACTTC.

This clone has just one count. The V call is TRBV30, the J call TRBJ2-5, with 9 nucleotides matching TRBD2. The J segment lost 5 bases and the V segment lost 3 bases, leaving 10 bases of the junction unmatched. CDR1 GTSNPN and CDR2 SVGIG come from the germline V gene (reference sequence). CDR3 length: 15 residues. The CDR3 loop is CAWSATGLAGETQYF. The CDR3, as DNA: TGTGCCTGGAGCGCCACGGGACTAGCTGGGGAGACCCAGTACTTC.

The genes are TRBV28 and TRBJ1-2, with TRBD1 identical over 9 bases. The germline CDR1 and CDR2 sequences are MDHEN and SYDVKM. CDR3 size: 14 residues. The V and J ends lost 5 bases and 7 bases, in that order; junction bases with no gene match: 8. The CDR3 protein is CASSILRDRVGYTF. As DNA, the CDR3 is TGTGCCAGCAGTATCCTCCGGGACAGGGTTGGCTACACCTTC.

The V gene is TRBV4-2, the J gene TRBJ1-2; no clear D. Germline V lookup: CDR1 LGHNA, CDR2 YNFKEQ. The CDR3 consists of 14 residues. V lost 3 bases and J lost 3, with 11 bases in between. For the CDR3, the DNA is TGTGCCAGCAGCCAGGGTTTCCCCTACTATGGCTACACCTTC. As protein: CASSQGFPYYGYTF.

The chain has TRBV7-2 and TRBJ2-3, with TRBD2 identical over 12 bases. The CDR3 extends over 15 amino acids. V was pared by 6 bases and J by 10 bases, with 11 bases of the junction left unmatched. In germline, CDR1 is SGHTA, CDR2 FQGNSA. The DNA for the CDR3 is TGTGCCAGCAGTCATACCGGGACTAGCGGGCGGTCGCAGTATTTT. It encodes CASSHTGTSGRSQYF.

This clone was observed a single time. The genes are TRBV29-1 and TRBJ1-2; perhaps TRBD1 as D (6 bases). The V gene lost 7 bases and the J gene lost 6 bases, with 15 bases spanning the gap. There are 12 residues in the CDR3. CDR1 and CDR2 (germline): SQVTM, ANQGSEA. CDR3 in amino acids: CSASGAGDGYTF. The CDR3 region has the DNA TGCAGCGCCTCCGGGGCAGGGGATGGCTACACCTTC.

The chain joins TRBV28 to TRBJ2-5, with 7 bases lining up with TRBD1. V was clipped by 5 bases and J by 1 base; unmatched bases: 1. Per germline, CDR1 MDHEN and CDR2 SYDVKM. The CDR3 runs 13 residues. The CDR3 DNA reads as TGTGCCAGCAGTAGACAGGGCCAAGAGACCCAGTACTTC. This translates into CASSRQGQETQYF. The full variable domain, with the rest looked up from reference TRBV28 and TRBJ2-5, is DVKVTQSSRYLVKRTGEKVFLECVQDMDHENMFWYRQDPGLGLRLIYFSYDVKMKEKGDIPEGYSVSREKKERFSLILESASTNQTSMYLCASSRQGQETQYFGPGTRLLVL.

V gene TRBV3-1 (or the pseudogene TRBV3-2) combines with J gene TRBJ2-2; perhaps TRBD2 as D (6 bases). The CDR3 is made up of 17 amino acids. From germline, CDR1 is LGHDT and CDR2 YNNKEL (reference sequence). Trimming removed 0 bases at V and 4 bases at J, with 15 bases between. CDR3 sequence (DNA): TGTGCCAGCAGCCAAGATCCCCCCGGGCGGGGCACCGGGGAGCTGTTTTTT. Translated: CASSQDPPGRGTGELFF.

The rearrangement links TRBV7-3 to TRBJ2-6; D might be TRBD2 (6 bases). CDR1 and CDR2 (germline): SGHTA, FQGTGA. CDR3 length equals 16 residues. Trimming stripped 6 bases from V and 0 bases from J, with 12 bases between. CDR3 nucleotides: TGTGCCAGCAGTGCGATGGGGGGCTCTGGGGCCAACGTCCTGACTTTC. Protein product: CASSAMGGSGANVLTF.

This chain links TRBV4-1 with TRBJ2-3; 7 nucleotides align to TRBD1. CDR1 is MGHRA and CDR2 is YSYEKL in the germline V gene. The J segment lost 6 bases and the V segment lost 0 bases, leaving 3 bases of the junction unmatched. This CDR3 contains 14 residues. The CDR3 loop reads CASSQEGRGDTQYF. The DNA of the CDR3 is TGCGCCAGCAGCCAAGAAGGCAGGGGGGATACGCAGTATTTT.

The chain has TRBV19 and TRBJ1-2, with 8 bases fitting TRBD1. The germline gives CDR1 LNHDA, CDR2 SQIVND (reference sequence). Germline trimming cut 4 bases from V and 4 bases from J; bases unmatched to any gene: 5. The CDR3 has 14 amino acids. DNA for the CDR3: TGTGCCAGTAGTAGGGACAGGTCCGTCTATGGCTACACCTTC. Protein: CASSRDRSVYGYTF.

V gene TRBV3-1 (or the pseudogene TRBV3-2) combines with J gene TRBJ2-1; 9 positions match TRBD2. The CDR3 has 14 residues. Trimming removed 1 base from V and 7 bases from J; junction bases left unmatched: 2. The germline V gene has CDR1 LGHDT and CDR2 YNNKEL (reference sequence). The CDR3: CASSQGLADNEQFF. The CDR3 DNA is TGTGCCAGCAGCCAAGGACTAGCGGATAATGAGCAGTTCTTC.

V is TRBV11-2 and J is TRBJ2-7; weak D call: TRBD1 (6 bases). The CDR3 has 13 residues. Trimming left V 4 bases short and J 10 bases short, with 17 bases between. The germline CDR1 and CDR2 sequences are SGHAT and FQNNGV. CDR3 in DNA: TGTGCCAGCAGCTCCAGGGGTTTGGGGGAACAGTACTTC. This codes for CASSSRGLGEQYF.

CDR3 sequence reads: CASSPLRGAGTGELFF. Here the CDR3 DNA reads TGTGCCAGCAGCCCACTGCGGGGGGCGGGCACCGGGGAGCTGTTTTTT. The rearrangement uses TRBV7-2 and TRBJ2-2; TRBD2 agrees at 8 bases. This CDR3 has 16 residues. After removal of 5 bases from V and 4 bases from J, the junction contained 9 bases not matched to a gene. Germline CDR1 SGHTA, CDR2 FQGNSA.

This clone has just one count. This chain uses TRBV5-4 with TRBJ1-2; D might be TRBD1 (5 bases). Germline CDR1 and CDR2: SGHNT and YYREEE (reference sequence). The CDR3 runs 13 residues. The germline V and J ends were trimmed by 2 bases and 1 base, with 6 bases remaining between them. The CDR3 sequence: CASSFQGNYGYTF. The CDR3 DNA reads TGTGCCAGCAGCTTTCAGGGTAACTATGGCTACACCTTC.